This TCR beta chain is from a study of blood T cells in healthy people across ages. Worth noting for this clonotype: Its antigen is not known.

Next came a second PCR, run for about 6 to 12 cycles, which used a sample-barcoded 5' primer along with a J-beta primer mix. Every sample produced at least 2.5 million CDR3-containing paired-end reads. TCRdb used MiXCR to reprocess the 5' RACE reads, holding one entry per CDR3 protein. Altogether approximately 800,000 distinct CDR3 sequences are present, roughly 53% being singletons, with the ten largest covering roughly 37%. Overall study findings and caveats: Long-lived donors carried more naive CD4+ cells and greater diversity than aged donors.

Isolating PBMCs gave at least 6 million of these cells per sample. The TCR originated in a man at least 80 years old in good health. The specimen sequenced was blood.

The CDR3 DNA reads TGTGCCAGCAGTCCCCCCCCTGGATTCAATGAGCAGTTCTTC. Translated, it gives CASSPPPGFNEQFF. This chain joins TRBV28 and TRBJ2-1, with D unresolved. Germline V lookup: CDR1 MDHEN, CDR2 SYDVKM. This CDR3 has 14 residues. The germline V and J ends were trimmed by 5 bases and 6 bases, with 14 bases remaining between them.